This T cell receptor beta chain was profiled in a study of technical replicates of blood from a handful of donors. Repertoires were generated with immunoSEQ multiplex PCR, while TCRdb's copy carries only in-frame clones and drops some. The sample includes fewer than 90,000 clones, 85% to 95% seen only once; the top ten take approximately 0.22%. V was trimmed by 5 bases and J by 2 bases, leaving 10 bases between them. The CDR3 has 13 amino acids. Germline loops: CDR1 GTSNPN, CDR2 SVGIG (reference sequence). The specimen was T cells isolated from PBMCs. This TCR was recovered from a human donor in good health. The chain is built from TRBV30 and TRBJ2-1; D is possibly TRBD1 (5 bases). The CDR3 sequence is CAWHRIAYNEQFF. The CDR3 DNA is TGTGCCTGGCACAGGATTGCCTACAATGAGCAGTTCTTC.